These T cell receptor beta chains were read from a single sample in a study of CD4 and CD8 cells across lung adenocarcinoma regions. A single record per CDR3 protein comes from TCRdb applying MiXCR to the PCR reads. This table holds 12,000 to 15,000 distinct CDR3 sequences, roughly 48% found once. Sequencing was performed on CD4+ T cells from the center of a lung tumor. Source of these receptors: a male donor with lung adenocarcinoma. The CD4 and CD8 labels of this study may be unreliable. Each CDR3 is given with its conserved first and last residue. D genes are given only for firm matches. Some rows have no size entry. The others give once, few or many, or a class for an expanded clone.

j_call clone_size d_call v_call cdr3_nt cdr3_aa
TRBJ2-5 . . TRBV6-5 TGTGCCAGCAGTTACTCGGAGGGCGTGGGCGGGGACACAGAGACCCAGTACTTC CASSYSEGVGGDTETQYF
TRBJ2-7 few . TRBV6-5 TGTGCCAGCAGTTACTCGGGGCAATTAAACTACGAGCAGTACTTC CASSYSGQLNYEQYF
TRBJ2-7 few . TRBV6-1 TGTGCCAGCAGCAGGGACGGATCCTACGAGCAGTACTTC CASSRDGSYEQYF
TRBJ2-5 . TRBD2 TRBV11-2 TGTGCGGGCAGCGGGGGCTGTGTCAAAGAGACGCAGTACTTT CAGSGGCVKETQYF
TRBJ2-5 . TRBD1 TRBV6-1 TGTGCCAGCGGGGACAGAGGGGGTGAGACCCAGTACTTC CASGDRGGETQYF
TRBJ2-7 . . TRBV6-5 TGTGCCAGCAGTTACCTCTCTGCAGGGGGGTTTATTAATGAGCAGTACTTC CASSYLSAGGFINEQYF
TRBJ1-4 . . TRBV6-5 TGTGCCAGCAGTTACCCCGGGGGGCAGGCTAATGAAAAACTGTTTTTT CASSYPGGQANEKLFF
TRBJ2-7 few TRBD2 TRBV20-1 TGCAGTGCTAGTATTCGACTAGCGGGAGACGACGAGCAGTACTTC CSASIRLAGDDEQYF
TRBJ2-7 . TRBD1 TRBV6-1 TGTGCCAGCAGTGAAGGACAGGGGGCCTCCTACGAGCAGTACTTC CASSEGQGASYEQYF
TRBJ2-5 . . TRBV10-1 TGCGCCAGCCCCCGTAGCGGCCCCTCCCGAGACCCAGAGACCCAGTATTTC CASPRSGPSRDPETQYF
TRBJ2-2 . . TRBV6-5 TGTGCCAGCAGACTCCAGTCTGTAATTCCCGAGACGCTGTATTTT CASRLQSVIPETLYF
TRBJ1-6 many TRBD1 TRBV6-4 TGTGCCAGCAGTGACTCAGGGGGCAATTCACCCCTCCACTTT CASSDSGGNSPLHF
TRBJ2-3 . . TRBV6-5 TGTGCCGGGAGTCACAGGGAACGGGACCCAGATACGCAGTATTTC CAGSHRERDPDTQYF
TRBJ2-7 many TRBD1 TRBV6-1 TGTGCCAGCAGGGCCGGGACAGTACCTTACGAGCAGTACTTC CASRAGTVPYEQYF
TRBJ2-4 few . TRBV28 TGTGCCAGCAGTCCAGGGGAATCGGCCAAAAACATTCAGTACTTC CASSPGESAKNIQYF
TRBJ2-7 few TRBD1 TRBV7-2 TGTGCCAGCAGAAAGGGGGCCGTATCCTACGAGCAGTACTTC CASRKGAVSYEQYF